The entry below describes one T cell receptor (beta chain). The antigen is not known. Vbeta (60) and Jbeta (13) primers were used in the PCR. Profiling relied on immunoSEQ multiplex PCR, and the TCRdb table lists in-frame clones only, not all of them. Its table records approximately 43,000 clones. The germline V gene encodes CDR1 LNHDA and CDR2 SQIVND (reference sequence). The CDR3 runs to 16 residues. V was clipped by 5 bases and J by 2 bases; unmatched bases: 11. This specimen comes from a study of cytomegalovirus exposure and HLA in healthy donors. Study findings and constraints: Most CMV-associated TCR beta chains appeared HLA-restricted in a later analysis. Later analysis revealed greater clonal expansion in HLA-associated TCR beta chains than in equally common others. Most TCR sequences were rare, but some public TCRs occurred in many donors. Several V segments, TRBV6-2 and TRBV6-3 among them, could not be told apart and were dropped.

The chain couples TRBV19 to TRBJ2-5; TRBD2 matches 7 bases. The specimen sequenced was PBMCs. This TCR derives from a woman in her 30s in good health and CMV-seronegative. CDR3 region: CASSPEIAGLQETQYF. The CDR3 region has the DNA TGTGCCAGTAGTCCGGAGATAGCGGGTTTACAAGAGACCCAGTACTTC.